Below, 11 T cell receptor beta chains from the same sample are listed, as sequenced in a study of early T cells in non-severe SARS-CoV-2 infection. MiXCR was run by TCRdb on the 5' RACE reads, yielding one entry per CDR3 protein. The repertoire includes 40,000 to 55,000 distinct CDR3 sequences, around 10% of them detected once, and roughly 8.3% sits in the top ten. The sample was whole blood. The receptor set was obtained from an adult who was a healthcare worker with PCR-confirmed SARS-CoV-2 infection or an uninfected control (not recorded which).

Ten or more counts support this clonotype. This chain uses TRBV14 with TRBJ2-3; D remains ambiguous. This CDR3 has 16 residues. Germline CDR1 SGHDN, CDR2 FVKESK. Trimming shortened V by 5 bases and J by 2 bases, and 17 bases separated the two germline ends. CDR3 amino acids: CASSTSSWPSTDTQYF. The CDR3 DNA reads as TGTGCCAGCAGCACATCCTCGTGGCCCTCCACAGATACGCAGTATTTT.

This clonotype was seen repeatedly, ten times or more. The chain carries TRBV29-1 and TRBJ2-3; weak D call: TRBD1 (5 bases). Trimming cost V 5 bases and J 4 bases, with 22 bases left between them. The CDR3 spans 16 residues. CDR1 is SQVTM, CDR2 ANQGSEA, per germline. The CDR3 nucleotides are TGCAGCGTTATCAAAGTCGACAGCCTCAGGCCAGATACGCAGTATTTT. Its translation: CSVIKVDSLRPDTQYF.

At least ten counts were recorded for this clonotype. This rearrangement joins TRBV6-5 to TRBJ2-7; 9 bases are a match to TRBD2. CDR3 length: 15 amino acids. V was pared by 9 bases and J by 0 bases, with 9 bases of the junction left unmatched. Germline CDR1 is MNHEY and CDR2 is SVGAGI. The CDR3 sequence: CASRGAGGLSYEQYF. CDR3 DNA: TGTGCCAGTAGGGGAGCGGGAGGCCTCTCCTACGAGCAGTACTTC.

The chain joins TRBV7-9 to TRBJ2-7; TRBD1 agrees at 7 bases. Germline lookup yields CDR1 SEHNR and CDR2 FQNEAQ (reference sequence). V shed 10 bases, J shed 2 bases, and the junction held 5 bases outside the gene matches. This CDR3 is built from 12 residues. CDR3 loop: CATQTGTYEQYF. CDR3 bases: TGTGCCACTCAGACAGGGACCTACGAGCAGTACTTC.

V gene TRBV7-6 combines with J gene TRBJ2-7; D is possibly TRBD2 (5 bases). Germline values: CDR1 SGHVS, CDR2 FNYEAQ. The CDR3 has 12 amino acids. This chain's CDR3 is CAVGLATYEQYF. The CDR3 DNA follows: TGTGCTGTCGGACTCGCCACCTACGAGCAGTACTTC.

This clonotype appeared many times. The gene calls are TRBV4-2 and TRBJ2-1; possible D gene TRBD2, 6 bases. The V gene's germline CDR1 is LGHNA and CDR2 YNFKEQ. This CDR3 region has 16 residues. The V and J ends lost 0 bases and 11 bases respectively, with 20 bases between them. The CDR3 sequence is CASSQDPGGVRSKQFF. The CDR3 DNA sequence: TGTGCCAGCAGCCAAGATCCCGGGGGAGTTAGGAGTAAGCAGTTCTTC.

The table lists this clonotype with a few counts. V usage is TRBV29-1 and J usage is TRBJ2-1; D gene ambiguous. The CDR3 is 13 amino acids. Looked up from germline, CDR1 is SQVTM and CDR2 is ANQGSEA. Trimming removed 5 bases at V and 3 bases at J, with 11 bases between. CDR3 nucleotide sequence: TGCAGCGTTACTCGGGCGGACTACAATGAGCAGTTCTTC. Translation: CSVTRADYNEQFF.

This clonotype was seen ten or more times. The rearrangement links TRBV10-3 to TRBJ1-1; D gene uncertain. The V gene's germline CDR1 is ENHRY and CDR2 SYGVKD. The V gene lost 4 bases and the J gene lost 6 bases, with 18 bases spanning the gap. The CDR3 is made up of 15 amino acids. CDR3 sequence: CAISGGVQTGPEAFF. The CDR3 nucleotides read TGTGCCATCAGTGGTGGGGTCCAAACGGGTCCTGAAGCTTTCTTT.

The J gene is TRBJ2-1, the V gene TRBV12-3 or TRBV12-4, with 7 nucleotides matching TRBD2. V lost 5 bases to trimming and J lost 15 bases; unmatched junction nucleotides: 7. The CDR3 has 11 residues. The CDR3 region has the DNA TGTGCCAGCAGTCCGGGACCGGGAGGGTTCTTC. Protein product: CASSPGPGGFF.

This clonotype showed up just a few times. The V call is TRBV25-1, the J call TRBJ2-7, with 9 bases aligning to TRBD2. CDR3 length: 15 amino acids. V lost 7 bases to trimming and J lost 0 bases; unmatched junction nucleotides: 7. Germline assignment: CDR1 MGHDK and CDR2 SYGVNS. CDR3 DNA: TGTGCCAGCAAGTCGCGGGAGGGGGGCTCCTACGAGCAGTACTTC. Amino acids: CASKSREGGSYEQYF.

V and J are TRBV5-1 and TRBJ2-7, with TRBD1 matching over 8 bases. The CDR3 length is 12 residues. V lost 8 bases, J lost 1 base, and 2 bases stayed unmatched. Germline CDR1 and CDR2: SGHRS and YFSETQ. The CDR3 coding sequence is TGCGCCAGGCGACAGGGGTCCTACGAGCAGTACTTC. Its translation is CARRQGSYEQYF.